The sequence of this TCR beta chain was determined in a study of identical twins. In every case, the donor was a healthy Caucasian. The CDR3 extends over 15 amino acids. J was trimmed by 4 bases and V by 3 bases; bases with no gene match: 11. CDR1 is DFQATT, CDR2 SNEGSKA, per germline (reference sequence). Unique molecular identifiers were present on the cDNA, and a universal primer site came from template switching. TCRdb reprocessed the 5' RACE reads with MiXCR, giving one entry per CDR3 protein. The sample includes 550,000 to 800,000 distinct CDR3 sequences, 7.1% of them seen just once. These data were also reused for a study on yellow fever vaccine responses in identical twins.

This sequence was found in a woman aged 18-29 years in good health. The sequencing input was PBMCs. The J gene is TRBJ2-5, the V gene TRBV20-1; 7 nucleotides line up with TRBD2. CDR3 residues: CSASKGTTGTETQYF. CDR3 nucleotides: TGCAGTGCTAGCAAAGGGACTACCGGGACAGAGACCCAGTACTTC.